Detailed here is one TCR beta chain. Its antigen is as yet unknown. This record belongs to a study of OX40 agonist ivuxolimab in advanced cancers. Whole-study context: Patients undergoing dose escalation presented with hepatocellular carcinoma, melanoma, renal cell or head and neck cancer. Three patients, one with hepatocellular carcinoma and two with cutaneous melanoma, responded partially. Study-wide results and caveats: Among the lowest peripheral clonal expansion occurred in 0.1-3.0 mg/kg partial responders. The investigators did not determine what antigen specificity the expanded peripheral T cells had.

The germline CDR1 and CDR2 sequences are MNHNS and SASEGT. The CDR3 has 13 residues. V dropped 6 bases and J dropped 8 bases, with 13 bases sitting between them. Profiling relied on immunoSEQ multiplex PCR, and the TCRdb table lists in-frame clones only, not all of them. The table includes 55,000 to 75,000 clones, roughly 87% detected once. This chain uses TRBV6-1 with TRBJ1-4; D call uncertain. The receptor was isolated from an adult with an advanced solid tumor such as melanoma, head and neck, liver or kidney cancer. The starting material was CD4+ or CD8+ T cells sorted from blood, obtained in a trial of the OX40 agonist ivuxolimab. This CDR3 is CASSARGQEKLFF. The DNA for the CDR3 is TGTGCCAGCAGCGCTCGCGGGCAGGAAAAACTGTTTTTT.